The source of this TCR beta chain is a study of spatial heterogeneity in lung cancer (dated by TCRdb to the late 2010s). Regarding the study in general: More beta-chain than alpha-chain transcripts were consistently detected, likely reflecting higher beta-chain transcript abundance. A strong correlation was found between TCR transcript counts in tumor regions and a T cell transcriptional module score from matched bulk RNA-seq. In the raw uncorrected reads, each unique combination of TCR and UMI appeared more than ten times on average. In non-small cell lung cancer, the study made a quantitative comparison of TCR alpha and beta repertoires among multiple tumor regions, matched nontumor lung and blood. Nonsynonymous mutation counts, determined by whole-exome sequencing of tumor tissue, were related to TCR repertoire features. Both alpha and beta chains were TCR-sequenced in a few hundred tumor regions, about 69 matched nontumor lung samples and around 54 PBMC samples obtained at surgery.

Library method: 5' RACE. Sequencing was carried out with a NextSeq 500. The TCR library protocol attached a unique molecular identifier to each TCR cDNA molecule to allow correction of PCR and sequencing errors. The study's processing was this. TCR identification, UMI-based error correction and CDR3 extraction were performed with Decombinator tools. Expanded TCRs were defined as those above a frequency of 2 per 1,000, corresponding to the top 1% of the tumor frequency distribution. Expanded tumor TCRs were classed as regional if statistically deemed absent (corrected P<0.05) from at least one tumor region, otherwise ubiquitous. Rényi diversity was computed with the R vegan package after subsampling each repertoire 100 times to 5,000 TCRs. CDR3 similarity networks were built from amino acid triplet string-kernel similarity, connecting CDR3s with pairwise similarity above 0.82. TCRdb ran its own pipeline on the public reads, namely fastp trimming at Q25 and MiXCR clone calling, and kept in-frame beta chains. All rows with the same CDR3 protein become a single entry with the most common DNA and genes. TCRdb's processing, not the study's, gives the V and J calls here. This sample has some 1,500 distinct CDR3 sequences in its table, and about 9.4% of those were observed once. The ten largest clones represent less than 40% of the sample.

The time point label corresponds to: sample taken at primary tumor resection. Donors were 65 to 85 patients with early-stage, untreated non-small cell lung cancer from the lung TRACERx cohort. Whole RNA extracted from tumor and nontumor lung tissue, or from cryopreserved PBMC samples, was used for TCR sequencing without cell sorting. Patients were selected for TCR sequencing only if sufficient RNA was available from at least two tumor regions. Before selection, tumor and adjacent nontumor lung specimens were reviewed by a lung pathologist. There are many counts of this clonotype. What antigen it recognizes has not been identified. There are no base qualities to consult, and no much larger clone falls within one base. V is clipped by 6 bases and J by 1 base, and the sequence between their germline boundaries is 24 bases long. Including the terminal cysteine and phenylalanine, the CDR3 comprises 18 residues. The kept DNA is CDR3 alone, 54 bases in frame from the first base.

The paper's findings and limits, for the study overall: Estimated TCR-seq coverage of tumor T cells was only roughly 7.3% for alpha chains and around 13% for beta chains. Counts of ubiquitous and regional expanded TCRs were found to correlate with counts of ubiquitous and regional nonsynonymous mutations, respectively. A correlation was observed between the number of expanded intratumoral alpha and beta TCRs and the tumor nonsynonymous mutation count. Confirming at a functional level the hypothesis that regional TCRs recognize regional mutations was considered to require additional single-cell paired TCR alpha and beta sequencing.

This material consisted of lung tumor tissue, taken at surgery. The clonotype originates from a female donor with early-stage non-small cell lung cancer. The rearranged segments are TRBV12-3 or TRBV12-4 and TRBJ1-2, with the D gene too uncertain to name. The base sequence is TGTGCCAGCAGAGGAGGCTCTCCGGGAGAAACCATTAACTATGGCTACACCTTC. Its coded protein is CASRGGSPGETINYGYTF.